This TCR beta chain was recorded in a study of Ad26.COV2.S vaccination and SARS-CoV-2 variants. Looking at the study overall: Donor allocation was to the COV1001 Ad26.COV2.S trial arm. Intramuscular Ad26.COV2.S doses were given once or twice, 56 days apart.

Documented treatment: 19 received Ad26.COV2.S at low or high dose, single or two shots; about 5 received placebo; per-sample allocation not given. Sampling happened 63 days after the first vaccine or placebo injection. A Boston adult aged 18-55 years was the donor. On this clone itself: The antigen is not known.

Trimming shortened V by 6 bases and J by 1 base, and 16 bases separated the two germline ends. The CDR3 covers 15 residues. Germline-derived CDR1 and CDR2 are LNHDA and SQIVND (reference sequence). Regarding the study as a whole: Recipients of either vaccine or placebo displayed similar breadth of non-spike TCRs.

Profiling relied on immunoSEQ multiplex PCR, and the TCRdb table lists in-frame clones only, not all of them. The table includes roughly 700,000 clones, roughly 90% detected once. Sample: peripheral blood, taken in a trial of Ad26.COV2.S vaccine versus placebo. V gene TRBV19 combines with J gene TRBJ2-7; D is tentatively TRBD1 or TRBD2 (5 bases each). The receptor comes from a person aged 18-65 years who received the Ad26.COV2.S COVID-19 vaccine or a placebo. The CDR3 DNA follows: TGTGCCAGTAGCCCTGGGACCGCCCTTTCCTACGAGCAGTACTTC. It yields the protein CASSPGTALSYEQYF.